In its sample, the clone carrying this T cell receptor (beta chain) was seen many times. These data belong to a study of T cells in Graves' hyperthyroidism and ophthalmopathy. TCR beta CDR3 regions were amplified from RNA. HTBI primers were used for first-round RT-PCR of the TCR CDR3. TCRdb recomputed calls from the multiplex PCR reads with MiXCR, one row per CDR3 protein. The repertoire holds approximately 610,000 distinct CDR3 sequences, with roughly 15% as singletons. Germline-derived CDR1 and CDR2 are DFQATT and SNEGSKA (reference sequence). V gave up 4 bases and J gave up 3 bases, with 16 bases separating them. This CDR3 has 14 amino acids.

The V call is TRBV20-1, the J call TRBJ2-7; D is possibly TRBD2 (5 bases). What was sequenced was blood. The origin of this receptor is a middle-aged woman with Graves' ophthalmopathy. CDR3 protein: CSATEGRQLYEQYF. The CDR3 bases are TGCAGTGCTACCGAGGGTCGGCAGCTCTACGAGCAGTACTTC.